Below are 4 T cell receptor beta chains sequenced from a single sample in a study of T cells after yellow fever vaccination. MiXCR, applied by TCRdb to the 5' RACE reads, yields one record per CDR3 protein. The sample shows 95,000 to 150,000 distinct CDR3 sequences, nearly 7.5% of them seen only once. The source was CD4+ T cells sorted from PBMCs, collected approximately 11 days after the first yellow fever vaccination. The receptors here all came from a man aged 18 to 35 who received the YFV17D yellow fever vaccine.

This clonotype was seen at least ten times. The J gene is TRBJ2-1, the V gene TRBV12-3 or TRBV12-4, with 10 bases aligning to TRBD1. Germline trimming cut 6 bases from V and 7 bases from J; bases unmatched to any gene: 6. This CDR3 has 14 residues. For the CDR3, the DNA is TGTGCCAGCAGGGGACAGGGGTGGTGGAATGAGCAGTTCTTC. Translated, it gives CASRGQGWWNEQFF.

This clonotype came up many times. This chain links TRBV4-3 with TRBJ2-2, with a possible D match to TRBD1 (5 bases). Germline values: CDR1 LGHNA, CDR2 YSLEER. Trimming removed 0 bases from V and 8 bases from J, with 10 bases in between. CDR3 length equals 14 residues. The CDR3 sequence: CASSQERAGGELFF. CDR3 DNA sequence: TGCGCCAGCAGCCAAGAAAGAGCAGGGGGGGAGCTGTTTTTT.

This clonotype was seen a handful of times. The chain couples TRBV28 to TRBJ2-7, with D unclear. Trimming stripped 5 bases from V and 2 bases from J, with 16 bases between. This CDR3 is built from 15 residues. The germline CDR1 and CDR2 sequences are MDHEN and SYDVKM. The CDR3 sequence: CASSPLRSATYEQYV. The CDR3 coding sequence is TGTGCCAGCAGTCCGCTCCGGTCTGCCACCTACGAGCAGTACGTC.

CDR3 protein: CASRGQYNEKLFF. In DNA form, the CDR3 reads TGTGCCAGTCGAGGACAGTATAATGAAAAACTGTTTTTT. The chain carries TRBV19 and TRBJ1-4, with D perhaps TRBD1 (6 bases). This CDR3 comprises 13 residues. V lost 8 bases and J 4 bases, leaving 11 bases between the germline ends. Germline assignment: CDR1 LNHDA and CDR2 SQIVND (reference sequence).